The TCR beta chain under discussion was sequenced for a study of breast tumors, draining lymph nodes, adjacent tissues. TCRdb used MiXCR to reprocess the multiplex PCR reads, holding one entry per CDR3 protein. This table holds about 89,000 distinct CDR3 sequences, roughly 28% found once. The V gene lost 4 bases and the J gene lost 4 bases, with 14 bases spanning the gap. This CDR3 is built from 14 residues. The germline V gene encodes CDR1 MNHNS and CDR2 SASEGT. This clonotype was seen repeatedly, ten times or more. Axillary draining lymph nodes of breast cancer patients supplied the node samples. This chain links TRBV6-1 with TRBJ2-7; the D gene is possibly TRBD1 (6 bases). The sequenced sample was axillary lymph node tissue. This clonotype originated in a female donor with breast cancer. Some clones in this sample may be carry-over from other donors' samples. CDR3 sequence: CASSARQVWYEQYF. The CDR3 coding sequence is TGTGCCAGCAGTGCCCGACAGGTTTGGTACGAGCAGTACTTC.